The 13 T cell receptor beta chains below were found in one sample sequenced in a study of T cell changes during pregnancy in multiple sclerosis. Measured with immunoSEQ multiplex PCR; TCRdb has only the in-frame clones, and not every one. The sample holds 65,000 to 90,000 clones, roughly 92% seen once. The sample in question was peripheral blood, obtained before pregnancy. These receptors were obtained from a female donor with multiple sclerosis, enrolled in a pregnancy study.

CDR3 coding DNA: TGTGCCAGCAGCTTAACAGGGCCAATGAACACTGAAGCTTTCTTT. Amino acids: CASSLTGPMNTEAFF. This chain links TRBV7-2 with TRBJ1-1, with D possibly being TRBD1 (6 bases). Germline lookup yields CDR1 SGHTA and CDR2 FQGNSA. Deletions cut 2 bases from V and 0 bases from J, with 10 bases between. The CDR3 sequence is 15 residues long.

This chain joins TRBV9 and TRBJ2-1; tentatively, D is TRBD2 (7 bases). The V and J ends lost 5 bases and 7 bases respectively, with 16 bases between them. This CDR3 has 14 residues. Looked up from germline, CDR1 is SGDLS and CDR2 is YYNGEE. CDR3 region: CASRGGGPRNEQFF. The CDR3 nucleotides are TGTGCCAGCAGAGGGGGAGGGCCAAGGAATGAGCAGTTCTTC.

The chain links TRBV29-1 to TRBJ1-1; D is possibly TRBD1 (5 bases). This CDR3 spans 12 amino acids. V was clipped by 6 bases and J by 0 bases, with 8 bases between them. Germline CDR1 SQVTM, CDR2 ANQGSEA. The CDR3 reads CSVSGMNTEAFF. CDR3 bases: TGCAGCGTATCAGGGATGAACACTGAAGCTTTCTTT.

The V gene is TRBV4-3, the J gene TRBJ1-5; 8 bases agree with TRBD1. The CDR3 is 15 amino acids. The J segment lost 4 bases and the V segment lost 3 bases, leaving 5 bases of the junction unmatched. Looked up from germline, CDR1 is LGHNA and CDR2 is YSLEER. The CDR3: CASSQSRGRNQPQHF. The CDR3 DNA reads as TGCGCCAGCAGCCAGAGCAGGGGGCGAAATCAGCCCCAGCATTTT.

This clone showed up just once. V usage is TRBV5-1 and J usage is TRBJ2-5; 9 bases agree with TRBD2. The germline V gene encodes CDR1 SGHRS and CDR2 YFSETQ. V trimming: 0 bases; J trimming: 4 bases; junction bases outside the gene matches: 7. The CDR3 spans 16 residues. CDR3 DNA: TGCGCCAGCAGCTTGGGTCCCGCGGGAGGGCGAGAGACCCAGTACTTC. Translating gives CASSLGPAGGRETQYF.

The V gene is TRBV6-1, the J gene TRBJ2-7, with 7 bases aligning to TRBD1. Germline lookup yields CDR1 MNHNS and CDR2 SASEGT. J gave up 4 bases and V 6 bases, and 9 bases lay outside the gene matches. This CDR3 comprises 14 residues. CDR3 sequence: CASSPGKGAYEQYF. CDR3 sequence (DNA): TGTGCCAGCAGCCCGGGAAAGGGGGCTTACGAGCAGTACTTC.

This chain connects TRBV6-1 to TRBJ1-1, with D perhaps matching TRBD1 (5 bases). Germline values: CDR1 MNHNS, CDR2 SASEGT. Trimming took 2 bases from V and 10 from J, leaving 14 bases between them. This CDR3 contains 13 residues. CDR3 loop: CASSEPGQAAAFF. The CDR3 coding sequence is TGTGCCAGCAGTGAACCAGGGCAGGCTGCAGCTTTCTTT.

The chain employs TRBV7-8 and TRBJ2-5; 13 bases fit TRBD2. The DNA end favors TRBJ2-7, so the J call may be wrong. The CDR3 loop spans 15 amino acids. CDR1 and CDR2 (germline): SGHVS, FQNEAQ. Here the CDR3 reads CASGLAGAGTVEQYF. CDR3 coding DNA: TGTGCCAGCGGACTAGCGGGAGCAGGGACCGTCGAGCAGTACTTC.

V is TRBV30 and J is TRBJ2-3; tentative D call: TRBD1 (5 bases). The CDR3 sequence is 14 residues long. The V and J ends lost 5 bases and 3 bases respectively, with 15 bases between them. Germline-derived CDR1 and CDR2 are GTSNPN and SVGIG (reference sequence). CDR3 loop: CAWDTGVATDTQYF. As DNA, the CDR3 is TGTGCCTGGGATACAGGCGTTGCGACAGATACGCAGTATTTT.

The chain combines TRBV27 with TRBJ2-7, with D maybe TRBD2 (7 bases). The CDR3 has 16 amino acids. The V end was cut by 3 bases, the J end by 4 bases, with 19 bases between. Germline lookup yields CDR1 MNHEY and CDR2 SMNVEV (reference sequence). The CDR3 bases are TGTGCCAGCAGTTTTGACCCCGCGGGGGCGGATTACGAGCAGTACTTC. Protein product: CASSFDPAGADYEQYF.

The genes are TRBV29-1 and TRBJ2-1, with 14 bases fitting TRBD2. Germline CDR1 SQVTM, CDR2 ANQGSEA. V lost 4 bases and J lost 8; bases outside the gene matches: 7. This CDR3 has 15 amino acids. The CDR3 region has the DNA TGCAGCGTTGGCGGACTAGCGGGAGGAAGATATGAGCAGTTCTTC. Amino acid sequence: CSVGGLAGGRYEQFF.

There are a few counts of this clone. The chain couples TRBV6-5 to TRBJ2-7; 11 bases map to TRBD2. The V gene's germline CDR1 is MNHEY and CDR2 SVGAGI. This CDR3 spans 14 amino acids. The trim removed 8 bases at V and 2 bases at J, leaving 5 bases unmatched. CDR3 sequence reads: CASGTLAGAYEQYF. The CDR3 DNA is TGTGCCAGCGGGACACTAGCGGGAGCCTACGAGCAGTACTTC.

Worth noting for this clone: Distinct nucleotide sequences in the sample also encode this CDR3. The chain couples TRBV9 to TRBJ2-1; TRBD1 matches 11 bases. V trimming: 0 bases; J trimming: 4 bases; junction bases outside the gene matches: 0. CDR3 size: 15 residues. CDR1 SGDLS and CDR2 YYNGEE come from the germline V gene. In DNA form, the CDR3 reads TGTGCCAGCAGCGTAGGGGACAGGGGGTACAATGAGCAGTTCTTC. It encodes CASSVGDRGYNEQFF. Based on the CDR3 plus reference TRBV9 and TRBJ2-1, the full variable domain is DSGVTQTPKHLITATGQRVTLRCSPRSGDLSVYWYQQSLDQGLQFLIQYYNGEERAKGNILERFSAQQFPDLHSELNLSSLELGDSALYFCASSVGDRGYNEQFFGPGTRLTVL.